A selection of T cell receptor beta chains follows, all from one sample in a study of shared clonotypes between healthy human individuals. Clones were sequenced by immunoSEQ multiplex PCR, and TCRdb holds only the in-frame ones, with some missing. Here the sample spans approximately 500,000 clones, 81% being singletons. The sequenced sample consisted of PBMCs. These receptor sequences come from a woman aged 35 to 49 in good health. Some clones in this sample may be carry-over from other donors' samples. The CDR3 runs from the conserved cysteine through the conserved F or W. Each record gives: V gene, clone size, D gene, J gene, CDR3 protein, CDR3 DNA. D genes are given only for firm matches. Only some rows state a clone size, as once, few, many or a class for expanded clones.

>TRBV2|-|-|TRBJ1-1
CASSVGTSGTEAFF
TGTGCCAGCAGTGTTGGGACAAGTGGGACTGAAGCTTTCTTT
>TRBV5-1|-|-|TRBJ2-3
CASSPGTTSTDTQYF
TGCGCCAGCAGCCCCGGGACAACTAGCACAGATACGCAGTATTTT
>TRBV19|-|-|TRBJ2-5
CASSRDQETQYF
TGTGCCAGTTCCCGGGACCAAGAGACCCAGTACTTC
>TRBV27|-|-|TRBJ2-2
CASSSGFGELFF
TGTGCCAGCAGTTCGGGATTCGGGGAGCTGTTTTTT
>TRBV6-5|-|TRBD1|TRBJ1-5
CASSYSGGWSNQPQHF
TGTGCCAGCAGTTACTCAGGGGGCTGGAGCAATCAGCCCCAGCATTTT
>TRBV7-2|-|TRBD2|TRBJ2-5
CASSSPTSGSTETQYF
TGTGCCAGCAGCTCCCCGACTAGCGGGAGTACAGAGACCCAGTACTTC
>TRBV18|-|-|TRBJ2-3
CASSPGVWDTQYF
TGTGCCAGCTCACCAGGGGTTTGGGATACGCAGTATTTT
>TRBV29-1|once|TRBD1|TRBJ2-1
CSANPAGTGYNEQFF
TGCAGCGCGAACCCGGCCGGGACAGGGTACAATGAGCAGTTCTTC
>TRBV6-5|-|-|TRBJ2-5
CASSRAIQETQYF
TGTGCCAGCAGTAGGGCTATCCAAGAGACCCAGTACTTC
>TRBV28|-|TRBD1|TRBJ1-5
CASSPRQGSQPQHF
TGTGCCAGCAGTCCGCGACAGGGGAGTCAGCCCCAGCATTTT
>TRBV6-5|-|-|TRBJ2-2
CASSYGGWNTGELFF
TGTGCCAGCAGTTACGGGGGGTGGAACACCGGGGAGCTGTTTTTT
>TRBV30|once|-|TRBJ2-1
CAWSEAIEQFF
TGTGCCTGGAGTGAGGCCATTGAGCAGTTCTTC
>TRBV4-1|-|TRBD2|TRBJ2-3
CASSQPPGREMDTQYF
TGCGCCAGCAGCCAACCACCAGGGCGGGAGATGGATACGCAGTATTTT
>TRBV5-1|-|-|TRBJ1-4
CASRRTETNEKLFF
TGCGCCAGCAGGCGGACAGAAACTAATGAAAAACTGTTTTTT
>TRBV28|-|-|TRBJ2-7
CASSLVPPTSYEQYF
TGTGCCAGCAGTTTAGTGCCACCCACTTCCTACGAGCAGTACTTC
>TRBV29-1|-|-|TRBJ2-2
CSVMKGGNTGELFF
TGCAGCGTTATGAAGGGGGGAAACACCGGGGAGCTGTTTTTT
>TRBV28|-|-|TRBJ2-2
CASSLGMGVNTGELFF
TGTGCCAGCAGTTTGGGTATGGGCGTAAACACCGGGGAGCTGTTTTTT
>TRBV28|-|-|TRBJ2-2
CASRIAPADTGELFF
TGTGCCAGCAGAATAGCTCCGGCGGACACCGGGGAGCTGTTTTTT
>TRBV27|-|-|TRBJ1-1
CASRGLTNTEAFF
TGTGCCAGCAGGGGGTTAACGAACACTGAAGCTTTCTTT
>TRBV6-6|-|TRBD1|TRBJ1-4
CASSPRTGGTNEKLFF
TGTGCCAGCAGTCCGAGGACAGGGGGCACTAATGAAAAACTGTTTTTT
>TRBV7-9|once|-|TRBJ2-7
CASSFATGHYEQYF
TGTGCCAGCAGCTTTGCGACAGGCCACTACGAGCAGTACTTC
>TRBV10-3|-|-|TRBJ2-2
CAISESAENTGELFF
TGTGCCATCAGTGAGTCAGCGGAGAACACCGGGGAGCTGTTTTTT
>TRBV29-1|-|TRBD2|TRBJ2-7
CSAGLAAYEQYF
TGCAGCGCAGGACTAGCGGCCTACGAGCAGTACTTC
>TRBV5-8|once|-|TRBJ2-7
CASSLRQVVYEQYF
TGTGCCAGCAGCTTGCGCCAAGTAGTCTACGAGCAGTACTTC
>TRBV19|-|-|TRBJ1-1
CASSMVRDTEAFF
TGTGCCAGTAGTATGGTCCGAGACACTGAAGCTTTCTTT
>TRBV2|-|-|TRBJ1-5
CASSFAGDQPQHF
TGTGCCAGCAGTTTCGCGGGAGATCAGCCCCAGCATTTT
>TRBV5-4|-|TRBD1|TRBJ2-3
CASRRDRGAQDTQYF
TGTGCCAGCAGGCGGGACAGGGGGGCGCAGGATACGCAGTATTTT
>TRBV5-1|-|TRBD2|TRBJ2-1
CASSLMGGSSNEQFF
TGCGCCAGCAGCTTGATGGGCGGGAGTTCGAATGAGCAGTTCTTC
>TRBV13|many|TRBD1|TRBJ2-7
CASRMTGKYEQYF
TGTGCCAGCAGAATGACAGGGAAGTACGAGCAGTACTTC